This T cell receptor (beta chain) came from a study of early T cells in non-severe SARS-CoV-2 infection. On the study more broadly: Alpha and beta chains were unpaired, from unsorted whole-blood bulk RNA.

The germline CDR1 and CDR2 sequences are DFQATT and SNEGSKA (reference sequence). The CDR3 length is 12 residues. Deletions cut 7 bases from V and 3 bases from J, with 13 bases between. Attachment of unique molecular identifiers to individual cDNA molecules was performed. TCRdb re-called the 5' RACE reads through MiXCR, storing one row per CDR3 protein. In the table there are about 55,000 distinct CDR3 sequences, about 7.1% of which are singletons. As regards this clonotype: Its antigen is still unknown.

Overall study results and limits: VDJdb matching favored anti-spike CD8 responses, missing private and CD4 specificities.

The sequence derives from an adult who was a healthcare worker with PCR-confirmed SARS-CoV-2 infection or an uninfected control (not recorded which). This material consisted of whole blood, taken at baseline. This chain links TRBV20-1 with TRBJ2-7, with D unresolved. CDR3 region: CSVKRRDYEQYF. The CDR3 DNA sequence: TGCAGTGTCAAAAGACGAGACTACGAGCAGTACTTC.